Below, 5 T cell receptor beta chains from the same sample are listed, as sequenced in a study of T cell responses to AZD1222 COVID-19 vaccine. Some clones are missing from TCRdb's copy, which holds only in-frame ones; the method was immunoSEQ multiplex PCR. The sample has about 21,000 clones; around 82% are singletons. Sequenced material: peripheral blood, taken 28 days after the second AZD1222 dose. Source of these receptors: an adult who received the AZD1222 COVID-19 vaccine.

This clone has just a few counts. This chain joins TRBV4-3 and TRBJ2-1, with TRBD2 as a possible D gene (6 bases). CDR1 LGHNA and CDR2 YSLEER come from the germline V gene. Trimming took off 4 bases at V and 1 base at J, with 11 bases between the two ends. The CDR3 contains 15 residues. In DNA form, the CDR3 reads TGCGCCAGCAGCCTCGGGAGAGGGTCCTACAATGAGCAGTTCTTC. Translating gives CASSLGRGSYNEQFF.

V is TRBV7-2 and J is TRBJ2-7; 8 bases are shared with TRBD1. Germline CDR1 is SGHTA and CDR2 is FQGNSA. The CDR3 covers 14 residues. Trimming at V came to 1 base and at J to 3 bases, leaving 2 bases not matched to a gene. CDR3 DNA: TGTGCCAGCAGCTTAGGGGACAGGAACTACGAGCAGTACTTC. It yields the protein CASSLGDRNYEQYF.

This sequence joins TRBV28 and TRBJ2-7; the match to TRBD1 covers 8 bases. Germline CDR1 reads MDHEN; CDR2 reads SYDVKM. This CDR3 spans 14 amino acids. The junction had 5 bases not matched to a gene; V was cut back by 2 bases and J by 5 bases. Here the CDR3 reads CASSLRTGTHEQYF. The DNA of the CDR3 is TGTGCCAGCAGTTTACGGACAGGGACCCACGAGCAGTACTTC.

J is TRBJ1-1 and V is TRBV7-8, with 7 nucleotides matching TRBD1. Looked up from germline, CDR1 is SGHVS and CDR2 is FQNEAQ. V gave up 2 bases and J gave up 1 base; unmatched junction bases: 4. The CDR3 length is 15 residues. In DNA form, the CDR3 reads TGTGCCAGCAGCTTAAAGGCAGGGGGGAACACTGAAGCTTTCTTT. This codes for CASSLKAGGNTEAFF.

In this sample, this clone turned up once. This rearrangement joins TRBV9 to TRBJ1-4, with D perhaps matching TRBD1 (5 bases). The CDR3 totals 14 residues. Germline values: CDR1 SGDLS, CDR2 YYNGEE. V lost 3 bases and J 4 bases, leaving 10 bases between the germline ends. CDR3 nucleotide sequence: TGTGCCAGCAGCGCCGGGACCGGTAATGAAAAACTGTTTTTT. Residues: CASSAGTGNEKLFF. The variable domain in full, completed from reference TRBV9 and TRBJ1-4, reads DSGVTQTPKHLITATGQRVTLRCSPRSGDLSVYWYQQSLDQGLQFLIQYYNGEERAKGNILERFSAQQFPDLHSELNLSSLELGDSALYFCASSAGTGNEKLFFGSGTQLSVL.